The clone carrying this T cell receptor beta chain was seen repeatedly, ten times or more. The antigen remains undetermined. Those patients with uncontrolled infection, other autoimmune disease, pregnancy or lactation were excluded. Orbital computed tomography, thyroid ultrasound, serum thyroxine and TRAb, and clinical symptoms together informed the diagnoses. This specimen belongs to a study of T cells in Graves' hyperthyroidism and ophthalmopathy. Study findings and constraints: Also found in blood were most expanded thyroid clonotypes above 0.001.

RNA transcripts provided the source from which TCR beta CDR3 regions were amplified. A set of HTBI primers served as the primers for a first-round RT-PCR of the TCR CDR3. One entry per CDR3 protein results from TCRdb running MiXCR on the multiplex PCR reads. Of approximately 320,000 distinct CDR3 sequences listed, roughly 15% were seen once; the top ten hold around 34%. Trimming removed 6 bases at V and 4 bases at J, with 10 bases between. Germline V gene data show CDR1 as KGHSH and CDR2 as LQKENI. The CDR3 has 13 residues. The TCR sequence derives from a young man with Graves' hyperthyroidism. The sequencing sample was made of blood. This chain joins TRBV18 and TRBJ1-5; D may be TRBD1 (5 bases). This chain's CDR3 is CASSPTENQPQHF. CDR3 DNA sequence: TGTGCCAGCTCCCCGACAGAAAATCAGCCCCAGCATTTT.